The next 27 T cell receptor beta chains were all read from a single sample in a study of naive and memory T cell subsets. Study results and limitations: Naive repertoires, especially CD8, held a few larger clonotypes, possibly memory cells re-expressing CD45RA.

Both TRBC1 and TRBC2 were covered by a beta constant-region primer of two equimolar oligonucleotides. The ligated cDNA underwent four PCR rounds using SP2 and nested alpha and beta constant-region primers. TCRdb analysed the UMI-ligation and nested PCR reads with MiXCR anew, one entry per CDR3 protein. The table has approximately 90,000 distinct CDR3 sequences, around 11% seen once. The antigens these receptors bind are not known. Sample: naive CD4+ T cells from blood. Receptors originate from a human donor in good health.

The CDR3 DNA reads TGCTACAGGGGAGACCCTCCTGATGTTTCACCCCTCCACTTT. Protein sequence: CYRGDPPDVSPLHF. V and J are TRBV20-1 and TRBJ1-6; 7 bases fit TRBD1. Germline CDR1 and CDR2: DFQATT and SNEGSKA (reference sequence). The CDR3 consists of 14 residues.

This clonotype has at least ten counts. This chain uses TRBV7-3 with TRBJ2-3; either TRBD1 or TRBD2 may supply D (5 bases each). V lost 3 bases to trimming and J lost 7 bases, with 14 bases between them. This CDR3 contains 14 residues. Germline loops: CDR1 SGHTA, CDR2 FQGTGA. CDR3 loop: CASSFLGTGNTQYF. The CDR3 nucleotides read TGTGCCAGCAGCTTTTTGGGGACGGGTAATACGCAGTATTTT.

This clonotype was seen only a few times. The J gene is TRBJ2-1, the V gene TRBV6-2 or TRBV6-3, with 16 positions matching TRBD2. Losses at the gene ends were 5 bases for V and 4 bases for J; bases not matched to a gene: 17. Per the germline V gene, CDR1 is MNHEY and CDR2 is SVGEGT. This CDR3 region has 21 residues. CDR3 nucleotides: TGTGCCAGCAGTCTCCCGACAGGCCCGGGACTAGCGGGAGGGCGGTACAATGAGCAGTTCTTC. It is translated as CASSLPTGPGLAGGRYNEQFF.

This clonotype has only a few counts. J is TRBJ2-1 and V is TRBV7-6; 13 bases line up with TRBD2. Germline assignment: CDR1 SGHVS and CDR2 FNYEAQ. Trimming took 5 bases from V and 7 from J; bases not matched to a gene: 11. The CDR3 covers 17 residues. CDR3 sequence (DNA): TGTGCCAGCAGCGTGGGACTAGCGGGAACCCCGGGGAATGAGCAGTTCTTC. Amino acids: CASSVGLAGTPGNEQFF.

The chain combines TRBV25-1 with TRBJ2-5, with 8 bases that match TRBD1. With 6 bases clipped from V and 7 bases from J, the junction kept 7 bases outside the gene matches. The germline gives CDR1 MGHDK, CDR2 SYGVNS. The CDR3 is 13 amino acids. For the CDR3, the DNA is TGTGCCAGCAGGGAAGGACAGGGAGGGACCCAGTACTTC. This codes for CASREGQGGTQYF.

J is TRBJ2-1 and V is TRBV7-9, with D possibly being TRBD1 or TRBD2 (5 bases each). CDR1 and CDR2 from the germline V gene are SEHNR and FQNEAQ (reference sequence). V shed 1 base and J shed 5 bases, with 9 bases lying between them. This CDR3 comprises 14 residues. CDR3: CASSLVGADNEQFF. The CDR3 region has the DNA TGTGCCAGCAGCTTAGTCGGGGCCGACAATGAGCAGTTCTTC.

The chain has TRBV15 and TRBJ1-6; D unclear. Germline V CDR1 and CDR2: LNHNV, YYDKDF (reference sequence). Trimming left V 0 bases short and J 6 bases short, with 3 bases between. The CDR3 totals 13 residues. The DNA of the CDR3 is TGTGCCACCAGCAGAGATTCTAATTCACCCCTCCACTTT. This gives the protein CATSRDSNSPLHF. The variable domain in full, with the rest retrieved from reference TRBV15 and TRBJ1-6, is DAMVIQNPRYQVTQFGKPVTLSCSQTLNHNVMYWYQQKSSQAPKLLFHYYDKDFNNEADTPDNFQSRRPNTSFCFLDIRSPGLGDTAMYLCATSRDSNSPLHFGNGTRLTVT.

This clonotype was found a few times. CDR3 region: CASSYRTRGSGELFF. The CDR3 region has the DNA TGTGCCAGCAGTTACCGGACCCGTGGGTCCGGGGAGCTGTTTTTT. The chain employs TRBV6-2 or TRBV6-3 and TRBJ2-2; D is unresolved. V was pared by 2 bases and J by 6 bases, with 13 bases between. CDR3 size: 15 residues. Germline V CDR1 and CDR2: MNHEY, SVGEGT.

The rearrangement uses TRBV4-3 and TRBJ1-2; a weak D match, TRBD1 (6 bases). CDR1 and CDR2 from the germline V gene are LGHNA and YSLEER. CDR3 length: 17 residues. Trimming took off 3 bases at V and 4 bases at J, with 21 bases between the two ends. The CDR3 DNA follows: TGCGCCAGCAGCCAGGAGGATTACAGGGCATCGGGCTATGGCTACACCTTC. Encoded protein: CASSQEDYRASGYGYTF.

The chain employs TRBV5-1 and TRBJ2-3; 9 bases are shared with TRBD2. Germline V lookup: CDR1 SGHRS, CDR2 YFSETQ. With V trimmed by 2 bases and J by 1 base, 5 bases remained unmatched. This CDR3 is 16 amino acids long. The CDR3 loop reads CASSLYPSGGTDTQYF. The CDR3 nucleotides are TGCGCCAGCAGCTTATACCCTAGCGGGGGCACAGATACGCAGTATTTT.

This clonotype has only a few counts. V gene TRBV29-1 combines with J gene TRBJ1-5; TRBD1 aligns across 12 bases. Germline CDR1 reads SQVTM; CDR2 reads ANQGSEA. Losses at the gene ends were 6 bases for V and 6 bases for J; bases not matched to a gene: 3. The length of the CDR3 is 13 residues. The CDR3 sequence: CSVGTGGSQPQHF. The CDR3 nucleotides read TGCAGCGTCGGGACAGGGGGCAGTCAGCCCCAGCATTTT.

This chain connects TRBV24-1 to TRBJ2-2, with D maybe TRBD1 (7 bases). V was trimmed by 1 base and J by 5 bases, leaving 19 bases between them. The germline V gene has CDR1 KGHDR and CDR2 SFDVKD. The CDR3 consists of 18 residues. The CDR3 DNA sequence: TGTGCCACCAGTGATTTATTTAACCCGACAGGGAGGACCGGGGAGCTGTTTTTT. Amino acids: CATSDLFNPTGRTGELFF.

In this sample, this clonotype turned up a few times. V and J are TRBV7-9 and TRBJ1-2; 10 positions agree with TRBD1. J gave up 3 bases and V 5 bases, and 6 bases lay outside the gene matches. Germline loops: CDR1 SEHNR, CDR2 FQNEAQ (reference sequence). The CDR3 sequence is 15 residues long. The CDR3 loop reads CASSQDRGRDYGYTF. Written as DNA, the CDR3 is TGTGCCAGCAGCCAAGACAGGGGGCGCGACTATGGCTACACCTTC.

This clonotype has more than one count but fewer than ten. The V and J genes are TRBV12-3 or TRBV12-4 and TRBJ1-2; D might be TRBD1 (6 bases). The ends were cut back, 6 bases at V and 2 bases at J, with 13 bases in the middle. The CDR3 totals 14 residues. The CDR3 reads CASRETGRNYGYTF. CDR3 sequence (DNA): TGTGCCAGCAGAGAGACAGGTCGAAACTATGGCTACACCTTC.

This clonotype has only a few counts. CDR3 nucleotide sequence: TGCAGTGGACTAGCGGCTACAAACACCGGGGAGCTGTTTTTT. Its translation is CSGLAATNTGELFF. This chain uses TRBV20-1 with TRBJ2-2, with 9 bases aligning to TRBD2. The CDR3 length is 14 residues. With V trimmed by 7 bases and J by 2 bases, 5 bases remained unmatched. CDR1 and CDR2 from the germline V gene are DFQATT and SNEGSKA (reference sequence).

CDR3 sequence (DNA): TGTGCCAGCAGCTCCTGGACAGCTACCAACACTGAAGCTTTCTTT. It codes for CASSSWTATNTEAFF. The chain has TRBV7-2 and TRBJ1-1, with D possibly matching TRBD1 (6 bases). The V end lost 4 bases, the J end lost 2 bases, and 14 bases lay between the germline ends. The germline V gene encodes CDR1 SGHTA and CDR2 FQGNSA. This CDR3 region has 15 residues.

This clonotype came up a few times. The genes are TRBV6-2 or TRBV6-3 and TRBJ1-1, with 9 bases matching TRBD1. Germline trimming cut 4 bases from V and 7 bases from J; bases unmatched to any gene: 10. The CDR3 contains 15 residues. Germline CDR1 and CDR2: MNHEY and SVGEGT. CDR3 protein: CASSSPGTGLLEAFF. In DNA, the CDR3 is TGTGCCAGCAGTTCTCCCGGGACAGGGTTGCTTGAAGCTTTCTTT.

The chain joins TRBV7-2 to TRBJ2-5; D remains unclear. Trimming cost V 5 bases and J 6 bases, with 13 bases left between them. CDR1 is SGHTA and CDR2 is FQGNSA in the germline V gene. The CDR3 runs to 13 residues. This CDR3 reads CASSPWTDQTQYF. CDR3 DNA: TGTGCCAGCAGCCCGTGGACCGACCAGACCCAGTACTTC.

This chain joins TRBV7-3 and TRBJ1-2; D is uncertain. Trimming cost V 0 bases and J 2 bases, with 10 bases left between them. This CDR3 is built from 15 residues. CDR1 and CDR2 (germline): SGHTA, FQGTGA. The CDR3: CASSLTSGLNYGYTF. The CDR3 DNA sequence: TGTGCCAGCAGCTTAACGTCGGGGTTGAACTATGGCTACACCTTC.

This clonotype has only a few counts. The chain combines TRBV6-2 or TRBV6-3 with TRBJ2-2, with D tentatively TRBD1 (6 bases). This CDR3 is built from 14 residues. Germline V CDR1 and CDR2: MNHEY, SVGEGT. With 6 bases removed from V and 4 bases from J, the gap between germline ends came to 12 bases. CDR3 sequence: CASSLDRVTGELFF. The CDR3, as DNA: TGTGCCAGCAGCCTGGACAGAGTCACCGGGGAGCTGTTTTTT.

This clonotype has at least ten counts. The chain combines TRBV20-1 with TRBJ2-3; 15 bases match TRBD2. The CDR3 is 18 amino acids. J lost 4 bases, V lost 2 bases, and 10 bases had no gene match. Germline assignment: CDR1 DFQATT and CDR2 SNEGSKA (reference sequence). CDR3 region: CSARLRHGTSGGSDTQYF. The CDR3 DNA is TGCAGTGCTAGACTCAGGCATGGGACTAGCGGGGGGTCAGATACGCAGTATTTT.

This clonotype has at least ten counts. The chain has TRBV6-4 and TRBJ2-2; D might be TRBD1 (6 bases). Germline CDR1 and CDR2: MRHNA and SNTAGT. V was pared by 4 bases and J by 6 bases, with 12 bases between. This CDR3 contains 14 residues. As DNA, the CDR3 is TGTGCCAGCAGTGCGACAGGTCTGCCCGGGGAGCTGTTTTTT. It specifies CASSATGLPGELFF.

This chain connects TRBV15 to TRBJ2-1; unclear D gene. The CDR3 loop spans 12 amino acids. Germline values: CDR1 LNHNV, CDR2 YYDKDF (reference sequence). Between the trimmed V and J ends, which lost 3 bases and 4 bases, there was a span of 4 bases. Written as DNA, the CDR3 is TGTGCCACCAGCAGGGTATACAATGAGCAGTTCTTC. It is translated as CATSRVYNEQFF.

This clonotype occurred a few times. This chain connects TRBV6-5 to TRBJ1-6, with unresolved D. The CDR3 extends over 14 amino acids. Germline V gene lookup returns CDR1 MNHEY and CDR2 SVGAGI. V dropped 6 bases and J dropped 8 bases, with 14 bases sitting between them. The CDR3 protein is CASSYGRTHSPLHF. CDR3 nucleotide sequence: TGTGCCAGCAGCTACGGACGGACTCATTCACCCCTCCACTTT.

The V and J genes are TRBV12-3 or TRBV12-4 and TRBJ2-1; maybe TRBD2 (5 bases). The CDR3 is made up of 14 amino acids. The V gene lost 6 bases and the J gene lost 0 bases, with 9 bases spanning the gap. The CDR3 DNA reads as TGTGCCAGCAGGCTAGGGAGCTCCTACAATGAGCAGTTCTTC. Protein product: CASRLGSSYNEQFF.

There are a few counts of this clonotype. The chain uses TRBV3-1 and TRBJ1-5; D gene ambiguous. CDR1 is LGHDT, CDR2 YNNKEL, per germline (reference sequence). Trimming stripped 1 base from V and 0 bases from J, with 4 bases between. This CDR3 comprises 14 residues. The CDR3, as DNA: TGTGCCAGCAGCCAAGGGCATAGCAATCAGCCCCAGCATTTT. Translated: CASSQGHSNQPQHF.

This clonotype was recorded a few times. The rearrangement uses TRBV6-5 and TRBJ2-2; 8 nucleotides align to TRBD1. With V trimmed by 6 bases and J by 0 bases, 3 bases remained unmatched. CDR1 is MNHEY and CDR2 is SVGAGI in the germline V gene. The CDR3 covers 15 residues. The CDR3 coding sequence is TGTGCCAGCAGGAGGGACAGGTCGAACACCGGGGAGCTGTTTTTT. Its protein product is CASRRDRSNTGELFF.